One sample yielded the 6 T cell receptor beta chains listed below, sequenced in a study of blood T cell repertoires in COVID-19. This table comes from immunoSEQ multiplex PCR, and its TCRdb copy is limited to in-frame clones, with some not included. The sample has about 200,000 clones, 86% seen once; the top ten hold around 5%. What was sequenced was PBMCs or T cells enriched from blood (not recorded which). All receptors come from a man aged 40-49 years with acute COVID-19.

In nucleotides, the CDR3 is TGCGCCAGCAGCCAAGACAGGCAAGAGACCCAGTACTTC. Protein sequence: CASSQDRQETQYF. This sequence joins TRBV4-3 and TRBJ2-5; D remains unclear. Per germline, CDR1 LGHNA and CDR2 YSLEER. The V end lost 0 bases, the J end lost 2 bases, and 4 bases lay between the germline ends. The CDR3 is 13 residues long.

This chain joins TRBV5-6 and TRBJ1-5; a possible D gene is TRBD1 (5 bases). Trimming cost V 0 bases and J 0 bases, with 13 bases left between them. Per germline, CDR1 SGHDT and CDR2 YYEEEE. CDR3 length equals 17 residues. CDR3 in amino acids: CASSLEQGPYSNQPQHF. The CDR3 DNA sequence: TGTGCCAGCAGCTTGGAGCAGGGCCCCTATAGCAATCAGCCCCAGCATTTT.

This rearrangement joins TRBV28 to TRBJ2-7; perhaps TRBD2 as D (6 bases). This CDR3 spans 14 amino acids. The germline CDR1 and CDR2 sequences are MDHEN and SYDVKM. Trimming cost V 8 bases and J 3 bases, with 17 bases left between them. DNA for the CDR3: TGTGCCAGCGTTCCGGGACTTAGTTTCTACGAGCAGTACTTC. Protein: CASVPGLSFYEQYF.

The CDR3 DNA reads as TGTGCCAGCAGCCAAGATGGCCAGGGCTTAAATGGCTACACCTTC. Protein sequence: CASSQDGQGLNGYTF. The rearrangement joins TRBV3-1 (or the pseudogene TRBV3-2) to TRBJ1-2; TRBD1 is a possible D gene (5 bases). This CDR3 has 15 amino acids. Germline V gives CDR1 LGHDT, CDR2 YNNKEL (reference sequence). Trimming removed 0 bases at V and 6 bases at J, with 14 bases between.

V and J are TRBV29-1 and TRBJ2-3; 12 nucleotides line up with TRBD2. This CDR3 region has 15 residues. Germline V lookup: CDR1 SQVTM, CDR2 ANQGSEA. V was clipped by 6 bases and J by 4 bases; unmatched bases: 8. The CDR3 spells CSVEPTSGSADTQYF. The CDR3 nucleotides read TGCAGCGTCGAACCGACTAGCGGGAGTGCAGATACGCAGTATTTT.

This clone has just one count. The rearrangement links TRBV11-1 to TRBJ2-5, with D tentatively TRBD1 (5 bases). In germline, CDR1 is SGHAT, CDR2 FQDESV (reference sequence). The V end lost 1 base, the J end lost 1 base, and 10 bases lay between the germline ends. The CDR3 covers 15 residues. The chain's CDR3 is CASSLGGRLQETQYF. Written as DNA, the CDR3 is TGTGCCAGCAGCTTAGGGGGCCGCCTCCAAGAGACCCAGTACTTC.